A selection of T cell receptor beta chains follows, all from one sample in a study of cytomegalovirus exposure and HLA in healthy donors. TCRdb keeps only in-frame clones here, not all; method: immunoSEQ multiplex PCR. The table includes a few hundred thousand clones, about 80% detected once. Sample: PBMCs. These TCRs come from a woman aged 60-75 years in good health and CMV-seropositive. The conserved cysteine and the conserved F or W are not part of the CDR3 here. Each record gives: J gene, clone size, V gene, CDR3 protein. Some rows mark clone size as missing; the rest say once, few, many or name a class of expanded clone.

j_call: TRBJ1-6; clone_size: NA; v_call: TRBV27; cdr3_aa: ASTKPGRNSPLH
j_call: TRBJ2-2; clone_size: once; v_call: TRBV7-9; cdr3_aa: ASSTGAGELF
j_call: TRBJ2-2; clone_size: NA; v_call: TRBV19; cdr3_aa: ASSRMGGGLNTGELF
j_call: TRBJ1-2; clone_size: few; v_call: TRBV7-8; cdr3_aa: ASSPRDRGISKGYT
j_call: TRBJ2-7; clone_size: NA; v_call: TRBV28; cdr3_aa: ASSLASGGISYEQY
j_call: TRBJ2-2; clone_size: few; v_call: TRBV14; cdr3_aa: ASSQVTSGWDTGELF
j_call: TRBJ2-7; clone_size: NA; v_call: TRBV7-2; cdr3_aa: ASSYGGATYEQY
j_call: NA; clone_size: NA; v_call: TRBV30; cdr3_aa: AWSVSGVGLHEQY
j_call: TRBJ1-3; clone_size: NA; v_call: TRBV6-1; cdr3_aa: ASSRDSSGNTIY
j_call: TRBJ2-6; clone_size: NA; v_call: TRBV27; cdr3_aa: ASSFRGLGANVLT
j_call: TRBJ2-1; clone_size: once; v_call: TRBV7-3; cdr3_aa: ASSELAGVTYNEQF
j_call: TRBJ2-7; clone_size: NA; v_call: TRBV5-1; cdr3_aa: ASSLVVREGYEQY
j_call: TRBJ1-5; clone_size: many; v_call: TRBV19; cdr3_aa: ASSITGSNQPQH
j_call: TRBJ2-3; clone_size: NA; v_call: TRBV7-9; cdr3_aa: ASSMGTSLATDTQY
j_call: TRBJ1-2; clone_size: NA; v_call: TRBV5-4; cdr3_aa: ASRLPGDYGYT
j_call: TRBJ2-7; clone_size: NA; v_call: TRBV14; cdr3_aa: ASSQDLLGEQY
j_call: TRBJ1-5; clone_size: NA; v_call: TRBV15; cdr3_aa: ATSVSSNQPQH
j_call: TRBJ2-3; clone_size: NA; v_call: TRBV4-1; cdr3_aa: ASSQDPSITDTQY
j_call: TRBJ1-1; clone_size: NA; v_call: TRBV5-6; cdr3_aa: ASRPGTENTEAF
j_call: TRBJ1-4; clone_size: NA; v_call: TRBV5-1; cdr3_aa: ASSLATGANEKLF
j_call: TRBJ1-5; clone_size: NA; v_call: TRBV18; cdr3_aa: ASSLYDTDRNQPQH
j_call: TRBJ1-5; clone_size: NA; v_call: TRBV6-1; cdr3_aa: ASSEVGNQPQH
j_call: TRBJ2-3; clone_size: NA; v_call: TRBV7-9; cdr3_aa: ASSPSLASQVTDTQY
j_call: TRBJ2-7; clone_size: NA; v_call: TRBV14; cdr3_aa: ASSQEDRGWEQY
j_call: TRBJ2-3; clone_size: few; v_call: TRBV6-1; cdr3_aa: ASSERTGAIDTQY
j_call: TRBJ1-1; clone_size: NA; v_call: TRBV5-1; cdr3_aa: ASSPSGGVGAF
j_call: TRBJ1-4; clone_size: NA; v_call: TRBV27; cdr3_aa: ASMAPGQGVEKLF
j_call: TRBJ2-1; clone_size: NA; v_call: TRBV5-1; cdr3_aa: ASSKQGPGNEQF